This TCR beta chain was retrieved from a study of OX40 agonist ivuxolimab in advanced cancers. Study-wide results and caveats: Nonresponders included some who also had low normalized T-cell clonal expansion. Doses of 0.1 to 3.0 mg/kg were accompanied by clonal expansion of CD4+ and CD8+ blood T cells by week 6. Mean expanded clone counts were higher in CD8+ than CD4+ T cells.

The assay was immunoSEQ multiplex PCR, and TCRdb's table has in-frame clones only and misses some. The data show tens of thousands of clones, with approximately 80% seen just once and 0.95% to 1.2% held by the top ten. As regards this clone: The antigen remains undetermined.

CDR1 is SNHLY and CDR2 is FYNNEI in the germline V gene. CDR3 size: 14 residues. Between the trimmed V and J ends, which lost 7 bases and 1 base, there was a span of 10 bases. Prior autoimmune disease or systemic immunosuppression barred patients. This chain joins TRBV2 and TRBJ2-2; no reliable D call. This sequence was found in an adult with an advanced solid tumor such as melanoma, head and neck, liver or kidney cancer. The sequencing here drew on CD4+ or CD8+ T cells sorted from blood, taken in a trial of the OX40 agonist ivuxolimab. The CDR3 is CASINPGNTGELFF. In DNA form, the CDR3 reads TGTGCCAGCATAAATCCAGGGAACACCGGGGAGCTGTTTTTT.